A selection of T cell receptor beta chains follows, all from one sample in a study of T cells in Graves' hyperthyroidism and ophthalmopathy. TCRdb analysed the multiplex PCR reads with MiXCR anew, one entry per CDR3 protein. The sample has a few hundred thousand distinct CDR3 sequences; around a sixth are singletons. The sequencing input was blood. The receptors here all came from a man between 18 and 29 years old with Graves' ophthalmopathy. CDR3s include the opening cysteine and the closing phenylalanine or tryptophan. A D gene is named only where the DNA matches it firmly. Only some rows state a clone size, as once, few, many or a class for expanded clones.

clone_size	v_call	d_call	j_call	cdr3_nt	cdr3_aa
-	TRBV10-1	-	TRBJ2-1	TGCGCCAGCAGTGGAGACTCCGTGGCCTACAATGAGCAGTTCTTC	CASSGDSVAYNEQFF
-	TRBV2	-	TRBJ1-1	TGTGCCAGCAGTTCGGACACCCAGGGCACTGAAGCTTTCTTT	CASSSDTQGTEAFF
few	TRBV9	TRBD1	TRBJ2-2	TGTGCCAGCAAAGAGGGGGCCTCTGTCACCGGGGAGCTGTTTTTT	CASKEGASVTGELFF
-	TRBV10-1	-	TRBJ1-1	TGCGCCGGCAGTGGGGGGCGTATGAACACTGAAGCTTTCTTT	CAGSGGRMNTEAFF
few	TRBV6-4	TRBD1	TRBJ1-4	TGTGCCAGCAGTCAATCTGTGACAGGGTGGGGTAGTGAAAAACTGTTTTTT	CASSQSVTGWGSEKLFF
many	TRBV2	-	TRBJ2-5	TGTGCCAGCAGGAGGCCTGCCGGGGTAATTCAAGAGACCCAGTACTTC	CASRRPAGVIQETQYF
-	TRBV20-1	-	TRBJ1-5	TGCAGTGCTTTGGGGGATCAGCCCCAGCATTTT	CSALGDQPQHF
many	TRBV3-1	TRBD1	TRBJ1-6	TGTGCCAGCCTTGGACAGGGCGTCGGTTCACCCCTCCACTTT	CASLGQGVGSPLHF
many	TRBV12-3/TRBV12-4	-	TRBJ1-4	TGTGCCAGCAGTTTGCGTTATCTCCAACAGGGTTATGAAAAACTGTTTTTT	CASSLRYLQQGYEKLFF
many	TRBV5-6	TRBD1	TRBJ1-2	TGTGCCAGCAGCGGGGACAGGAGCTATGGCTACACCTTC	CASSGDRSYGYTF
-	TRBV6-1	-	TRBJ2-6	TGTGCCAGCAGTGGCAGCGGGTTTCAGGTATCTGGGGCCAACGTCCTGACTTTC	CASSGSGFQVSGANVLTF
many	TRBV2	-	TRBJ1-1	TGTGCCAGCGAGGGGAACACTGAAGCTTTCTTT	CASEGNTEAFF
many	TRBV20-1	TRBD1	TRBJ2-7	TGCAGTGCTAAGGGACAGCATAGTACCTACGAGCAGTACTTC	CSAKGQHSTYEQYF
many	TRBV29-1	TRBD1	TRBJ1-1	TGCAGCGTTGAGGTGCAGGGGGCGACTGAAGCTTTCTTT	CSVEVQGATEAFF
few	TRBV5-1	TRBD2	TRBJ2-5	TGCGCCAGCAGCTTGGAGTCTAGCGGGGGGGCAGGAGAGACCCAGTACTTC	CASSLESSGGAGETQYF
many	TRBV28	-	TRBJ1-1	TGTGCCAGCATCGGGAAACACACTGAAGCTTTCTTT	CASIGKHTEAFF
few	TRBV20-1	TRBD1	TRBJ1-2	TGCAGTGGGCGGGACAGGGGGCTCAGCGGCTACACCTTC	CSGRDRGLSGYTF
-	TRBV5-1	-	TRBJ1-6	TGCGCCAGCAGCACGGATCCTAATTCACCCCTCCACTTT	CASSTDPNSPLHF
-	TRBV6-1	TRBD1	TRBJ2-7	TGTGCCAGCAGTTCCAGGGACAGGGTCTACGAGCAGTACTTC	CASSSRDRVYEQYF
-	TRBV7-9	TRBD2	TRBJ2-1	TGTGCCAGCAGCTCTAGCGGGGGGGCCCTTTTTAGCTCCTACAATGAGCAGTTCTTC	CASSSSGGALFSSYNEQFF
few	TRBV10-3	-	TRBJ2-5	TGTGCCGGAAGCGGAGGGGGGGGGCTTGAGACCCAGTACTTC	CAGSGGGGLETQYF
many	TRBV6-5	-	TRBJ2-5	TGTGCCAGCAGTTACTCCCCTGGGAGTCGGGAGACCCAGTACTTC	CASSYSPGSRETQYF
-	TRBV7-9	TRBD2	TRBJ2-1	TGTGCCAGCAGCTTAATCGCTAGCGGGGGTGAGCAGTTCTTC	CASSLIASGGEQFF
many	TRBV20-1	-	TRBJ1-1	TGCAGTGCTACAAATCAAAACACTGAAGCTTTCTTT	CSATNQNTEAFF
few	TRBV20-1	-	TRBJ1-4	TGCAGTGCTCCGGCCAAAACTGGGAAACTGTTTTTT	CSAPAKTGKLFF
few	TRBV6-5	-	TRBJ2-2	TGTGCCAGCAGTTACTCGATCGGGGCTATGGCGGTCGGGGAGCTGTTTTTT	CASSYSIGAMAVGELFF
-	TRBV4-1	-	TRBJ1-3	TGCGCCAGCAGCCAAGGACCGCACTCTGGAAACACCATATATTTT	CASSQGPHSGNTIYF
-	TRBV24-1	TRBD1	TRBJ1-2	TGTGCCACCAGTGAACCCGGGACAGGGACCGGCTACACCTTC	CATSEPGTGTGYTF
-	TRBV13	-	TRBJ1-1	TGTGCCAGCAGCTTAGGCGTGGCGAACACTGAAGCTTTCTTT	CASSLGVANTEAFF
few	TRBV18	TRBD1	TRBJ1-4	TGTGCCAGCTCACCGGGACAGGACACAAAAGCGGAAAAACTGTTTTTT	CASSPGQDTKAEKLFF
-	TRBV9	-	TRBJ1-2	TGTGCCAGCAGCGCTGGGTTGAACTATGGCTACACCTTC	CASSAGLNYGYTF